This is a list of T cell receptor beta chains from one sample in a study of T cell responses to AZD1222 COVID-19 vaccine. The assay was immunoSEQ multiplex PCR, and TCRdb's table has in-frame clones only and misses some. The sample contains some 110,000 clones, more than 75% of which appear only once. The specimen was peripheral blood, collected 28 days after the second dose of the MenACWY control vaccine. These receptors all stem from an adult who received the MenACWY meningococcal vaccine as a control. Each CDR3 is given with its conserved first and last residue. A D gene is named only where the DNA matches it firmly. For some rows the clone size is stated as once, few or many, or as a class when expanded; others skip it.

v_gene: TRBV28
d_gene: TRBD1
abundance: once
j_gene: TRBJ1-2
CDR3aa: CASSSPGQGASNYGYTF
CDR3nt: TGTGCCAGCAGTTCCCCGGGACAGGGGGCGTCTAACTATGGCTACACCTTC

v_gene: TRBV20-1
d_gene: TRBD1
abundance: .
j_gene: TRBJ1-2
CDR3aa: CSASGTGNYGYTF
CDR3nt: TGCAGTGCTAGTGGGACAGGAAACTATGGCTACACCTTC

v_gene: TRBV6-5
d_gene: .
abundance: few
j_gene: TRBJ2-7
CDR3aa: CASRGGVYEQYF
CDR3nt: TGTGCCAGCAGGGGGGGCGTCTACGAGCAGTACTTC

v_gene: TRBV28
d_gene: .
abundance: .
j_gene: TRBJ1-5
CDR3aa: CASSLRGDSNQPQHF
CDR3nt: TGTGCCAGCAGTTTACGAGGGGATAGCAATCAGCCCCAGCATTTT

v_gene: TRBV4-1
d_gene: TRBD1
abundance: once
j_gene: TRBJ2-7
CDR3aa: CASSQGRQGPYEQYF
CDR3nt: TGCGCCAGCAGCCAAGGCCGACAGGGACCCTACGAGCAGTACTTC

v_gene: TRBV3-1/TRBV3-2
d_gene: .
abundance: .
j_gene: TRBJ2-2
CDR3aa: CASSQVVGGGELFF
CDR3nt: TGTGCCAGCAGCCAAGTAGTCGGCGGCGGGGAGCTGTTTTTT

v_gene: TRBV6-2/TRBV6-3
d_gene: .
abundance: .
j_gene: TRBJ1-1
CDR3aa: CASSPVPGPKAAFF
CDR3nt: TGTGCCAGCAGTCCGGTACCAGGGCCCAAAGCAGCTTTCTTT

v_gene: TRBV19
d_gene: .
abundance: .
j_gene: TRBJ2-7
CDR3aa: CASSIIRFSEQYF
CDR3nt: TGTGCCAGTAGTATCATTCGGTTTTCCGAGCAGTACTTC

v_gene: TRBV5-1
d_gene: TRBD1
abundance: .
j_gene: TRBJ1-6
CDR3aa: CASSTGQGGSPLHF
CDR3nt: TGCGCCAGCAGCACGGGACAGGGAGGCTCACCCCTCCACTTT

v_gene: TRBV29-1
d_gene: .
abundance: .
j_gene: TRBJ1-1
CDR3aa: CSVVPAAAPDTEAFF
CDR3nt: TGCAGCGTTGTGCCCGCCGCGGCGCCGGACACTGAAGCTTTCTTT

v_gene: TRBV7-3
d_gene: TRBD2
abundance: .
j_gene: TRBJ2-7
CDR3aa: CASSRSGGDTYEQYF
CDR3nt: TGTGCCAGCAGCCGTAGCGGGGGCGATACCTACGAGCAGTACTTC

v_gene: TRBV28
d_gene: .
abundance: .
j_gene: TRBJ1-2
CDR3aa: CASGKGLPVGRYGYTF
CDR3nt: TGTGCCAGCGGGAAGGGGCTCCCGGTGGGACGCTATGGCTACACCTTC

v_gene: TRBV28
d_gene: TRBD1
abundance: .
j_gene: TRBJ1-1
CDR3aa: CASTSTGAKNTEAFF
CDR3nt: TGTGCCAGCACCAGCACAGGGGCGAAGAACACTGAAGCTTTCTTT

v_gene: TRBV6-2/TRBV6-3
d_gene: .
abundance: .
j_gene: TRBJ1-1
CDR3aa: CASSYSPMNTEAFF
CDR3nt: TGTGCCAGCAGTTACTCGCCAATGAACACTGAAGCTTTCTTT

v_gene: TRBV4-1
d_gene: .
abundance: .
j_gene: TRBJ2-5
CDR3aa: CASSQVGRTPQETQYF
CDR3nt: TGCGCCAGCAGCCAAGTGGGGAGGACACCCCAAGAGACCCAGTACTTC

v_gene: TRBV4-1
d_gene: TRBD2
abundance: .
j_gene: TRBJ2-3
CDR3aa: CASARGLAGSTDTQYF
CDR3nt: TGCGCCAGCGCGCGGGGACTAGCGGGGAGCACAGATACGCAGTATTTT

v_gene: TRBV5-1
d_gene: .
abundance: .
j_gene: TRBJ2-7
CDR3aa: CASSDLYEQYF
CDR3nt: TGCGCCAGCAGCGACCTCTACGAGCAGTACTTC

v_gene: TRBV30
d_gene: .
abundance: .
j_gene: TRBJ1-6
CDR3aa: CAWSARGNNSPLHF
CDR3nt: TGTGCCTGGAGCGCCCGGGGTAATAATTCACCCCTCCACTTT

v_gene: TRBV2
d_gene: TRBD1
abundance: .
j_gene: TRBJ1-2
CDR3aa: CASRIGTGNGYTF
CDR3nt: TGTGCCAGCAGGATCGGGACAGGCAATGGCTACACCTTC

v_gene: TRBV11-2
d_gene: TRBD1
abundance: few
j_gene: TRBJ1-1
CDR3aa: CASSLRQGYMNTEAFF
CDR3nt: TGTGCCAGCAGCTTGAGACAGGGCTACATGAACACTGAAGCTTTCTTT

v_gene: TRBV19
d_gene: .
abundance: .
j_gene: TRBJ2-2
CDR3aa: CASGTERELFF
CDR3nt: TGTGCCAGTGGAACAGAGAGGGAGCTGTTTTTT

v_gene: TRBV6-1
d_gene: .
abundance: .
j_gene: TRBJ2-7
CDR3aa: CASSEAVMAASYEQYF
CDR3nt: TGTGCCAGCAGTGAAGCAGTGATGGCGGCTTCCTACGAGCAGTACTTC

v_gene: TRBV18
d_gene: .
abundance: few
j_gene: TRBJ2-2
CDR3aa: CASSPPGLPANTGELFF
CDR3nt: TGTGCCAGCTCACCACCGGGACTTCCCGCGAACACCGGGGAGCTGTTTTTT

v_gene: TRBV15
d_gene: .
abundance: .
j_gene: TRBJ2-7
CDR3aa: CATSKGGSGRASYEQYF
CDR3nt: TGTGCCACCAGCAAGGGGGGCAGCGGGCGGGCCTCCTACGAGCAGTACTTC

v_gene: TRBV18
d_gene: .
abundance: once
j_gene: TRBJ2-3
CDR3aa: CASSPDWGTDTQYF
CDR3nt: TGTGCCAGCTCACCGGACTGGGGCACAGATACGCAGTATTTT

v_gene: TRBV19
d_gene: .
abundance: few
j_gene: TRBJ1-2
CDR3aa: CASSIWDRDYGYTF
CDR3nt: TGTGCCAGTAGTATTTGGGACCGAGACTATGGCTACACCTTC

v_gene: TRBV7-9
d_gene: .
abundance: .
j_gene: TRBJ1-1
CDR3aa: CASSQRGSYGAFF
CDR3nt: TGTGCCAGCAGCCAACGCGGGAGTTATGGAGCTTTCTTT

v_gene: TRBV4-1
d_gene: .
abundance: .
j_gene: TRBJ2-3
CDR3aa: CASSPVQRGASADTQYF
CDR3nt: TGCGCCAGCAGCCCCGTACAACGGGGGGCCTCTGCAGATACGCAGTATTTT

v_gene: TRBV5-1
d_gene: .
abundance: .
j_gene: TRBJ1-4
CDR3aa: CASSEDFGGTEKLFF
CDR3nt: TGCGCCAGCAGCGAGGACTTTGGGGGAACTGAAAAACTGTTTTTT

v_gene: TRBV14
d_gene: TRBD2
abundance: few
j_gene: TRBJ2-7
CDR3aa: CASSRAGRAEQYF
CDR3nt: TGTGCCAGCAGCCGAGCGGGGCGGGCCGAGCAGTACTTC

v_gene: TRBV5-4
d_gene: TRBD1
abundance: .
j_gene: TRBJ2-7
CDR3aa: CASRAGTGGEQYF
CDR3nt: TGTGCCAGCAGGGCCGGGACAGGGGGCGAGCAGTACTTC

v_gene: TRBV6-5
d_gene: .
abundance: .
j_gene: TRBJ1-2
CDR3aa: CASSLRFGDYGYTF
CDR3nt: TGTGCCAGCAGCCTCAGGTTCGGGGACTATGGCTACACCTTC

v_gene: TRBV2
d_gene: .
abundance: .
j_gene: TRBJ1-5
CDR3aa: CASKGQGGNQPQHF
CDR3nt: TGTGCCAGCAAAGGGCAGGGAGGCAATCAGCCCCAGCATTTT

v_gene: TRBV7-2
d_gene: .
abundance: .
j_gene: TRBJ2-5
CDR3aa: CASSLDMRETQYF
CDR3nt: TGTGCCAGCAGCTTAGATATGCGGGAGACCCAGTACTTC

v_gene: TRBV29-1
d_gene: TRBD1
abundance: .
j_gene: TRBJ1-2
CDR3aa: CSVEPWDRDGYTF
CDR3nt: TGCAGCGTTGAACCGTGGGACAGGGATGGCTACACCTTC

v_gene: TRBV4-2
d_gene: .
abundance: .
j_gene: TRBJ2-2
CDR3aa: CASTQGTNTGELFF
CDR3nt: TGTGCCAGCACCCAGGGGACTAACACCGGGGAGCTGTTTTTT

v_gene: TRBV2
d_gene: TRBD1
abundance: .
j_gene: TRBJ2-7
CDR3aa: CASSGTGSYEQYF
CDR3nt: TGTGCCAGCAGTGGGACAGGCTCCTACGAGCAGTACTTC

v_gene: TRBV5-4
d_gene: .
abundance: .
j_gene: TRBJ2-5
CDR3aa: CASSPPSDLDETQYF
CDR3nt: TGTGCCAGCAGCCCCCCTTCGGATCTGGATGAGACCCAGTACTTC

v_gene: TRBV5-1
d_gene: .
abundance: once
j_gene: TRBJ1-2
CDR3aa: CASSLGVGVTAYGYTF
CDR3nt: TGCGCCAGCAGCTTGGGTGTGGGCGTTACGGCCTATGGCTACACCTTC

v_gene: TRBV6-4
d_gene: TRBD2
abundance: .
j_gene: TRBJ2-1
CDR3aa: CASSEIAGDYNEQFF
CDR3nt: TGTGCCAGCAGTGAAATAGCGGGGGATTACAATGAGCAGTTCTTC

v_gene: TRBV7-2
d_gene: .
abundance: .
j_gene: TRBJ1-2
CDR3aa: CASSLAGGGPGWDYTF
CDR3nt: TGTGCCAGCAGCTTAGCGGGAGGGGGACCGGGATGGGACTACACCTTC

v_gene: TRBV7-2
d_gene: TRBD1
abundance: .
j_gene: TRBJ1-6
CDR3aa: CASSPGGARTYNSPLHF
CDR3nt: TGTGCCAGCAGCCCAGGGGGCGCACGGACCTATAATTCACCCCTCCACTTT

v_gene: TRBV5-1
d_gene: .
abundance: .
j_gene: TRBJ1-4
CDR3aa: CASSLMGATNEKLFF
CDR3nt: TGCGCCAGCAGCTTGATGGGTGCAACTAATGAAAAACTGTTTTTT

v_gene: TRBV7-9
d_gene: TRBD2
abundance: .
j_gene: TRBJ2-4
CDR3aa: CASSPLGLAEAKNIQYF
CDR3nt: TGTGCCAGCAGCCCCCTGGGACTAGCGGAAGCCAAAAACATTCAGTACTTC

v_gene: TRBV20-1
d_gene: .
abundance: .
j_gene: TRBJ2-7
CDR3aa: CSARSPALQYF
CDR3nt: TGCAGTGCTAGGTCCCCCGCGCTACAGTACTTC

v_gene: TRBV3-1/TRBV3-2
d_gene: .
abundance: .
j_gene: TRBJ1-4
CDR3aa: CASSQRTGADGKLFF
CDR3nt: TGTGCCAGCAGCCAACGGACGGGGGCGGATGGAAAACTGTTTTTT